This TCR beta chain comes out of a study of cytomegalovirus exposure and HLA in healthy donors. Broader study findings: With later analysis, a missense DCLRE1C variant became linked to TCR beta V- and J-gene trimming.

Notes on this clone: What it binds is not known.

Primers: 60 Vbeta forward and 13 Jbeta reverse. Clones were sequenced by immunoSEQ multiplex PCR, and TCRdb holds only the in-frame ones, with some missing. The data contain some 180,000 clones, about three quarters of them seen just once; the ten biggest clones take up around 3.5%. Germline V CDR1 and CDR2: SNHLY, FYNNEI. The CDR3 contains 14 residues. Trimming pared 1 base from V and 0 bases from J, leaving 6 bases between. All donors participated as healthy donors of bone marrow. The receptor was isolated from a woman in her sixties in good health and CMV-seropositive. The sample was PBMCs. The rearrangement uses TRBV2 and TRBJ1-1; D not certain. CDR3 nucleotides: TGTGCCAGCAGTGAAGGGGAGATGAACACTGAAGCTTTCTTT. Translated: CASSEGEMNTEAFF. The full variable domain, in which reference TRBV2 and TRBJ1-1 provide the parts outside the CDR3, is EPEVTQTPSHQVTQMGQEVILRCVPISNHLYFYWYRQILGQKVEFLVSFYNNEISEKSEIFDDQFSVERPDGSNFTLKIRSTKLEDSAMYFCASSEGEMNTEAFFGQGTRLTVV.